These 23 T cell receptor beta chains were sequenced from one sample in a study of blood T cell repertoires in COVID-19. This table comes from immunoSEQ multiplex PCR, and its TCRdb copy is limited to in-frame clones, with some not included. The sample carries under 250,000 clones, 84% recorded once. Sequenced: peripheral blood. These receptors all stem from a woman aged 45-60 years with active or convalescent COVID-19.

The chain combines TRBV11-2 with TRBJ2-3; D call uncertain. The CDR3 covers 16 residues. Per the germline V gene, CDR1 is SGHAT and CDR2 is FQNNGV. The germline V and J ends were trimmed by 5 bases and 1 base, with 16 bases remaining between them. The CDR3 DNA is TGTGCCAGCAGCCCCCGACTCGCTCCGGGCACAGATACGCAGTATTTT. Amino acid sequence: CASSPRLAPGTDTQYF.

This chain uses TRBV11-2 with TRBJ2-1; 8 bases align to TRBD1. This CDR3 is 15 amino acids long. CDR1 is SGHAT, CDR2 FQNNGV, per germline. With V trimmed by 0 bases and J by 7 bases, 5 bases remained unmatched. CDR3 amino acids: CASSLEAGGRNEQFF. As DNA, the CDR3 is TGTGCCAGCAGCTTAGAGGCAGGGGGCCGGAATGAGCAGTTCTTC.

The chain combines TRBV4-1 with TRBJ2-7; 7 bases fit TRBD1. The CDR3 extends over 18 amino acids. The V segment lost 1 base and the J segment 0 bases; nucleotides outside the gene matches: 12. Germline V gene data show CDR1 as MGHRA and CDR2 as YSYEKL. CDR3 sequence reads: CASSQAGGRGVSSYEQYF. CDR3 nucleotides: TGCGCCAGCAGCCAAGCAGGGGGTCGGGGAGTATCCTCCTACGAGCAGTACTTC.

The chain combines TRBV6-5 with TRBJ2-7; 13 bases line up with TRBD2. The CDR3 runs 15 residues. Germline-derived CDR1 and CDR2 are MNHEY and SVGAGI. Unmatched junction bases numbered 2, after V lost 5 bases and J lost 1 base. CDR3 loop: CASSRTSGSSYEQYF. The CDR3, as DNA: TGTGCCAGCAGTAGGACTAGCGGGAGTTCCTACGAGCAGTACTTC.

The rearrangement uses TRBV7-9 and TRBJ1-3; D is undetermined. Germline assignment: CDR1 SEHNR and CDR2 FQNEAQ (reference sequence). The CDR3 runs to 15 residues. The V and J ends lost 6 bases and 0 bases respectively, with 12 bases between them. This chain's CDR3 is CASRVGGSSGNTIYF. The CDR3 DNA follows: TGTGCCAGCAGGGTCGGAGGAAGCTCTGGAAACACCATATATTTT.

The CDR3 sequence is CSASVSGEQFF. CDR3 DNA sequence: TGCAGTGCTAGTGTTTCGGGAGAGCAGTTCTTC. The V gene is TRBV20-1, the J gene TRBJ2-1, with D possibly TRBD2 on 5 matching bases. In germline, CDR1 is DFQATT, CDR2 SNEGSKA (reference sequence). V shed 3 bases and J shed 10 bases, with 10 bases lying between them. The CDR3 sequence is 11 residues long.

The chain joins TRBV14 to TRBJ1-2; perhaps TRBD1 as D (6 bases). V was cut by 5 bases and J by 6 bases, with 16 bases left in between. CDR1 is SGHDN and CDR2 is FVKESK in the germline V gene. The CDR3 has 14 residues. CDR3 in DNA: TGTGCCAGCAGCTTAATACGGGGGGCCGATGGCTACACCTTC. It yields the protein CASSLIRGADGYTF.

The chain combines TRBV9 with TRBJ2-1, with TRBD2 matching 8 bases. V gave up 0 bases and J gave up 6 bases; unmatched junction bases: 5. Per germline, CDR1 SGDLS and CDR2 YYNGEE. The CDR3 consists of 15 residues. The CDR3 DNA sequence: TGTGCCAGCAGCGTAGATGGAGCGGGAGTCAATGAGCAGTTCTTC. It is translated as CASSVDGAGVNEQFF.

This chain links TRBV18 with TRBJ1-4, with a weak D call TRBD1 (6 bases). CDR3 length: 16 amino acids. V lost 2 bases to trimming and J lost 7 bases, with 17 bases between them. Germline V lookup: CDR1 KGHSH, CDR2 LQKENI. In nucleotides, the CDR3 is TGTGCCAGCTCACCAACACAGGGAATAGATAGTGAAAAACTGTTTTTT. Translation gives CASSPTQGIDSEKLFF.

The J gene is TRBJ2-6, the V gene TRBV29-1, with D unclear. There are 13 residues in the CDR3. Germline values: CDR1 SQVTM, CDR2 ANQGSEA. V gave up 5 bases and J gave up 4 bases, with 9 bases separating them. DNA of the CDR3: TGCAGCGTTACATGGTCCGGGGCCAACGTCCTGACTTTC. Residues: CSVTWSGANVLTF.

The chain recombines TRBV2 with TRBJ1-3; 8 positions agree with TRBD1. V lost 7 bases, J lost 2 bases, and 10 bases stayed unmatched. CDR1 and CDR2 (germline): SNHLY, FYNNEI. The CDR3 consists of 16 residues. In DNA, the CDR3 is TGTGCCAGCAACTTACAGGGGGTTGCTGCTGGAAACACCATATATTTT. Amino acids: CASNLQGVAAGNTIYF. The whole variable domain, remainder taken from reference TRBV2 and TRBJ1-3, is EPEVTQTPSHQVTQMGQEVILRCVPISNHLYFYWYRQILGQKVEFLVSFYNNEISEKSEIFDDQFSVERPDGSNFTLKIRSTKLEDSAMYFCASNLQGVAAGNTIYFGEGSWLTVV.

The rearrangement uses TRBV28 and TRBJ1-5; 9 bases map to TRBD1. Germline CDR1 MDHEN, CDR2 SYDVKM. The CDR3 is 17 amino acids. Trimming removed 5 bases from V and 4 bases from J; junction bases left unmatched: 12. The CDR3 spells CASSLRDRVLGNQPQHF. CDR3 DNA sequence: TGTGCCAGCAGTCTCCGGGACAGGGTCTTGGGGAATCAGCCCCAGCATTTT.

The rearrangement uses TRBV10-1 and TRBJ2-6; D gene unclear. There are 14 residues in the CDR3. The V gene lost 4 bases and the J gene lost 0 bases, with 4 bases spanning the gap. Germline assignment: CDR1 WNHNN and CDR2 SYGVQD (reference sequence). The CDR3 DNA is TGCGCCAGCAGTGCCAGCTCTGGGGCCAACGTCCTGACTTTC. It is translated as CASSASSGANVLTF.

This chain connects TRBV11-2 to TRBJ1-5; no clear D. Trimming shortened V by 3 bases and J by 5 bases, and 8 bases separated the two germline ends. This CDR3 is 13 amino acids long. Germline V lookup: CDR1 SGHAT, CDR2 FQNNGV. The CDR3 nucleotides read TGTGCCAGCAGCTTCGTAGGAGATCAGCCCCAGCATTTT. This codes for CASSFVGDQPQHF.

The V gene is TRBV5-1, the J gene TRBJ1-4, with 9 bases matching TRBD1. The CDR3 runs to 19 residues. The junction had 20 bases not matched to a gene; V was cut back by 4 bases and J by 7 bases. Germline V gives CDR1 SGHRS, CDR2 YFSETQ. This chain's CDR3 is CASSLGQGSNMQLSEKLFF. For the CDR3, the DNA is TGCGCCAGCAGCCTAGGACAGGGGTCGAATATGCAACTAAGTGAAAAACTGTTTTTT. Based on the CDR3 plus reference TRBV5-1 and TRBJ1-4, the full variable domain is KAGVTQTPRYLIKTRGQQVTLSCSPISGHRSVSWYQQTPGQGLQFLFEYFSETQRNKGNFPGRFSGRQFSNSRSEMNVSTLELGDSALYLCASSLGQGSNMQLSEKLFFGSGTQLSVL.

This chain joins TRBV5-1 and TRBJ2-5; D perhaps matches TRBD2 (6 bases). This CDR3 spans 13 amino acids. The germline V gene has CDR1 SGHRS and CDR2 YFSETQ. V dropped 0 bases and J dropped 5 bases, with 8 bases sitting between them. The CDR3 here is CASSLGRGETQYF. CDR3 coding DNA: TGCGCCAGCAGCTTGGGCCGGGGGGAGACCCAGTACTTC.

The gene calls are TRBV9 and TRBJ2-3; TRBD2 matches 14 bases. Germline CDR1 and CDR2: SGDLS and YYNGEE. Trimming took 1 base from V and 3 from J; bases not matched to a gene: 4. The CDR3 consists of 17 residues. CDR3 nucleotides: TGTGCCAGCAGCGTATGGGGACTAGCGGGAGAGACAGATACGCAGTATTTT. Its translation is CASSVWGLAGETDTQYF.

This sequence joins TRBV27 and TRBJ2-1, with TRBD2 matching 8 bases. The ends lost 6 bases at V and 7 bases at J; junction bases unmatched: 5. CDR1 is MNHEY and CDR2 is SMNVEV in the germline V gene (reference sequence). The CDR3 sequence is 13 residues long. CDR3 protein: CASSREGRNEQFF. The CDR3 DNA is TGTGCCAGCAGCCGGGAGGGCCGAAATGAGCAGTTCTTC.

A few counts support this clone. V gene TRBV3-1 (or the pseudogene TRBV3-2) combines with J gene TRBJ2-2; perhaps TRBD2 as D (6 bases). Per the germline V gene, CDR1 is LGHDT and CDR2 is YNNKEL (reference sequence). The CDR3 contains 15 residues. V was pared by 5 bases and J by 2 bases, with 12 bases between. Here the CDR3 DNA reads TGTGCCAGCAGCATACGGAGGGGTAACACCGGGGAGCTGTTTTTT. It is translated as CASSIRRGNTGELFF.

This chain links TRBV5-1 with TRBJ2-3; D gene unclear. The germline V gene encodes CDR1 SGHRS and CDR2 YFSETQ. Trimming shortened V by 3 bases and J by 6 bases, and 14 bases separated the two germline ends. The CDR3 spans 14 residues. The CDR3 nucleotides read TGCGCCAGCAGCTCGGTCCCGAGAAGTGATACGCAGTATTTT. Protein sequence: CASSSVPRSDTQYF.

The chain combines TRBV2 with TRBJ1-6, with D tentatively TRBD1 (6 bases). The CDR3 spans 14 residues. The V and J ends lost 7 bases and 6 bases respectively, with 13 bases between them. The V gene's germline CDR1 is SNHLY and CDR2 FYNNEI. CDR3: CASIRTGSNSPLHF. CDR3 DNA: TGTGCCAGCATCCGCACAGGGTCTAATTCACCCCTCCACTTT. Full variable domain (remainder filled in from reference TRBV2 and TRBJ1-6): EPEVTQTPSHQVTQMGQEVILRCVPISNHLYFYWYRQILGQKVEFLVSFYNNEISEKSEIFDDQFSVERPDGSNFTLKIRSTKLEDSAMYFCASIRTGSNSPLHFGNGTRLTVT.

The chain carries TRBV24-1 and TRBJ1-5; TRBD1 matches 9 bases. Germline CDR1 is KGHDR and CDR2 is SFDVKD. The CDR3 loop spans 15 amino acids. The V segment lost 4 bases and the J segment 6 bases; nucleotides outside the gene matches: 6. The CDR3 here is CATSEGGQGRQPQHF. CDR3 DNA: TGTGCCACCAGTGAAGGGGGACAGGGCCGTCAGCCCCAGCATTTT.

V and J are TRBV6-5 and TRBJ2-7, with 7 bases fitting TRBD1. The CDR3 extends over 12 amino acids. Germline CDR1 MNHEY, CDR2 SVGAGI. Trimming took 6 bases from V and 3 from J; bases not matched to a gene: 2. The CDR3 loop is CASRTGYYEQYF. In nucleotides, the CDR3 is TGTGCCAGCAGGACAGGGTACTACGAGCAGTACTTC.